The entry below gives a single T cell receptor (beta chain) sequence along with its context. The data derive from a study of blood T cell repertoires in COVID-19. The overall study: COVID-19 samples, acute and convalescent, were from the United States, Italy and Spain. Sources were T cells, B-cell-depleted T cells, or PBMCs; the material itself was cDNA or gDNA.

In the authors' methods: Reference gene primer amplification gave nucleated cell count estimates. TCRdb's copy holds only in-frame clones and misses some; the assay was immunoSEQ multiplex PCR. The D gene and trimming were derived from the DNA, and the V and J assignments and clone size from that table. Among roughly 250,000 clones listed, 82% were seen once. This CDR3 is 15 amino acids long. Unmatched junction bases numbered 6, after V lost 5 bases and J lost 2 bases. Germline lookup yields CDR1 LNHDA and CDR2 SQIVND (reference sequence). The sequenced material came from peripheral blood. This TCR was recovered from a woman in her 70s with acute or convalescent COVID-19. The chain joins TRBV19 to TRBJ1-5; the match to TRBD1 covers 7 bases. The CDR3 spells CASSLRGSGNQPQHF. The CDR3, as DNA: TGTGCCAGTAGTCTCAGGGGGAGCGGCAATCAGCCCCAGCATTTT. The whole variable domain, remainder taken from reference TRBV19 and TRBJ1-5, is DGGITQSPKYLFRKEGQNVTLSCEQNLNHDAMYWYRQDPGQGLRLIYYSQIVNDFQKGDIAEGYSVSREKKESFPLTVTSAQKNPTAFYLCASSLRGSGNQPQHFGDGTRLSIL.